One sample yielded the 22 T cell receptor beta chains listed below, sequenced in a study of T-cell memory formation after mild COVID-19. Each CDR3 protein is one row after TCRdb ran MiXCR on the 5' RACE reads. The sample includes under 300,000 distinct CDR3 sequences, approximately 9% of them seen just once. Sequenced: PBMCs or a T cell subset sorted from them (not recorded which). These receptors were obtained from a man between 18 and 35 years old who had mild COVID-19 (a few samples of this study predate the infection). Cell type and time point are not known.

The chain carries TRBV7-9 and TRBJ1-1; the D gene is possibly TRBD1 (6 bases). Trimming removed 1 base from V and 2 bases from J, with 11 bases in between. The CDR3 covers 15 residues. Germline V gene lookup returns CDR1 SEHNR and CDR2 FQNEAQ (reference sequence). The CDR3 DNA is TGTGCCAGCAGCTTAGGGGTGGGGGCTAACACTGAAGCTTTCTTT. It yields the protein CASSLGVGANTEAFF.

V usage is TRBV20-1 and J usage is TRBJ1-5; D remains ambiguous. V was pared by 3 bases and J by 3 bases, with 21 bases between. This CDR3 contains 17 residues. Germline assignment: CDR1 DFQATT and CDR2 SNEGSKA (reference sequence). The CDR3 DNA is TGCAGTGCTAGGCCCCGGGCGGGCCGAGGCCCCAATCAGCCCCAGCATTTT. This sequence encodes CSARPRAGRGPNQPQHF.

This clonotype was seen ten or more times. V is TRBV7-9 and J is TRBJ1-2, with 8 bases that match TRBD1. The J segment lost 4 bases and the V segment lost 4 bases, leaving 5 bases of the junction unmatched. Germline CDR1 SEHNR, CDR2 FQNEAQ (reference sequence). The CDR3 consists of 14 residues. The CDR3 bases are TGTGCCAGCAGCTCGACAGGGGTCGGCTATGGCTACACCTTC. Residues: CASSSTGVGYGYTF.

This rearrangement joins TRBV7-3 to TRBJ2-7; D is possibly TRBD1 (5 bases). CDR3 size: 13 residues. The V end was cut by 5 bases, the J end by 3 bases, with 11 bases between. CDR1 SGHTA and CDR2 FQGTGA come from the germline V gene. The CDR3 nucleotides read TGTGCCAGCAGCCAATCTCAGGGCTACGAGCAGTACTTC. This translates into CASSQSQGYEQYF.

The chain is built from TRBV7-2 and TRBJ1-1; D gene ambiguous. Germline V gene data show CDR1 as SGHTA and CDR2 as FQGNSA. V was shortened by 5 bases and J by 3 bases, with 16 bases between the two germline ends. This CDR3 has 15 residues. CDR3 DNA: TGTGCCAGCAGCGCCTACCTTCTTAAGGACACTGAAGCTTTCTTT. Translation gives CASSAYLLKDTEAFF.

This clonotype was detected a few times. The chain recombines TRBV9 with TRBJ2-3; 9 positions agree with TRBD2. Unmatched junction bases numbered 7, after V lost 2 bases and J lost 0 bases. This CDR3 is 17 amino acids long. The germline V gene has CDR1 SGDLS and CDR2 YYNGEE. CDR3 nucleotides: TGTGCCAGCAGCGTTTTGCGGGGGGGCAGAAGCACAGATACGCAGTATTTT. Amino acids: CASSVLRGGRSTDTQYF.

In its sample, this clonotype was seen a few times. The rearrangement uses TRBV18 and TRBJ2-1; 9 positions agree with TRBD1. The ends lost 6 bases at V and 8 bases at J; junction bases unmatched: 8. CDR3 length equals 14 residues. From germline, CDR1 is KGHSH and CDR2 LQKENI. The DNA for the CDR3 is TGTGCCAGCTCTCCCGGGACAGGGAACGATGAGCAGTTCTTC. It yields the protein CASSPGTGNDEQFF.

The chain carries TRBV7-2 and TRBJ1-5; tentatively, D is TRBD1 (5 bases). The CDR3 runs 15 residues. With 1 base removed from V and 3 bases from J, the gap between germline ends came to 10 bases. Per the germline V gene, CDR1 is SGHTA and CDR2 is FQGNSA. The CDR3 nucleotides read TGTGCCAGCAGCTTAGGGCAGGGCTACAATCAGCCCCAGCATTTT. The encoded protein is CASSLGQGYNQPQHF.

This clonotype was seen only a few times. This chain connects TRBV3-1 to TRBJ2-1, with 7 bases aligning to TRBD2. The junction had 12 bases not matched to a gene; V was cut back by 5 bases and J by 8 bases. CDR3 length equals 15 residues. The germline CDR1 and CDR2 sequences are LGHDT and YNNKEL (reference sequence). The CDR3 DNA reads TGTGCCAGCAGCTACGGACTAGGTCAACAATATGAGCAGTTCTTC. It translates to CASSYGLGQQYEQFF.

This clonotype has more than one count but fewer than ten. The chain employs TRBV10-3 and TRBJ2-2, with 8 bases identical to TRBD1. Germline assignment: CDR1 ENHRY and CDR2 SYGVKD. This CDR3 comprises 14 residues. J lost 2 bases, V lost 10 bases, and 6 bases had no gene match. This chain's CDR3 is CATQTGVNTGELFF. CDR3 DNA: TGTGCCACTCAGACAGGGGTAAACACCGGGGAGCTGTTTTTT.

V usage is TRBV12-3 or TRBV12-4 and J usage is TRBJ1-2, with a possible D match to TRBD1 (6 bases). CDR3 size: 14 residues. V lost 3 bases and J 3 bases, leaving 11 bases between the germline ends. CDR3 nucleotides: TGTGCCAGCAGTTTGGTGCCAGGGGACTATGGCTACACCTTC. Protein sequence: CASSLVPGDYGYTF.

The chain is built from TRBV4-1 and TRBJ1-2, with TRBD1 as a possible D gene (5 bases). V was shortened by 1 base and J by 8 bases, with 14 bases between the two germline ends. CDR1 is MGHRA, CDR2 YSYEKL, per germline. This CDR3 has 14 residues. The CDR3: CASSQVSGLGGYTF. The DNA of the CDR3 is TGCGCCAGCAGCCAAGTTTCAGGGCTGGGCGGCTACACCTTC.

The chain couples TRBV6-5 to TRBJ1-2, with D possibly being TRBD1 (5 bases). Germline loops: CDR1 MNHEY, CDR2 SVGAGI. The CDR3 is 15 residues long. V lost 2 bases to trimming and J lost 4 bases, with 14 bases between them. The CDR3: CASSYPGAGRYGYTF. The CDR3 DNA reads TGTGCCAGCAGTTACCCCGGAGCAGGGCGCTATGGCTACACCTTC.

The chain is built from TRBV12-3 or TRBV12-4 and TRBJ2-7, with 9 bases that match TRBD1. CDR3 length: 13 amino acids. Trimming at V came to 6 bases and at J to 6 bases, leaving 6 bases not matched to a gene. The CDR3 nucleotides are TGTGCCAGCAGCCGGGACAGGGTTTCCGAGCAGTACTTC. Translated, it gives CASSRDRVSEQYF.

This clonotype was detected only a few times. V usage is TRBV29-1 and J usage is TRBJ1-2, with TRBD1 matching over 7 bases. The CDR3 covers 13 residues. V gave up 4 bases and J gave up 1 base; unmatched junction bases: 3. Germline CDR1 and CDR2: SQVTM and ANQGSEA. The CDR3 sequence: CSVAQGDNYGYTF. The CDR3 bases are TGCAGCGTTGCCCAGGGGGATAACTATGGCTACACCTTC.

This clonotype has only a few counts. This rearrangement joins TRBV7-2 to TRBJ1-1, with unresolved D. CDR3 length equals 12 residues. Germline V gene lookup returns CDR1 SGHTA and CDR2 FQGNSA. Deletions cut 7 bases from V and 5 bases from J, with 11 bases between. This chain's CDR3 is CASTLGVTEAFF. CDR3 coding DNA: TGTGCCAGCACGCTTGGGGTAACTGAAGCTTTCTTT.

V gene TRBV24-1 combines with J gene TRBJ2-3; maybe TRBD1 (5 bases). This CDR3 is 17 amino acids long. CDR1 is KGHDR, CDR2 SFDVKD, per germline. Trimming stripped 5 bases from V and 8 bases from J, with 25 bases between. CDR3 DNA sequence: TGTGCCACCAGTGTCCATAGGGGAAAGTTGGAACACGGTACGCAGTATTTT. Amino acid sequence: CATSVHRGKLEHGTQYF.

The J gene is TRBJ1-6, the V gene TRBV20-1; TRBD1 agrees at 9 bases. The ends lost 5 bases at V and 14 bases at J; junction bases unmatched: 13. The CDR3 length is 14 residues. Per the germline V gene, CDR1 is DFQATT and CDR2 is SNEGSKA (reference sequence). DNA for the CDR3: TGCAGTGCTCGGGGGGGACAGGGAGGATTAGCCCTCCACTTT. Its translation: CSARGGQGGLALHF.

The V gene is TRBV12-3 or TRBV12-4, the J gene TRBJ2-2, with TRBD2 identical over 13 bases. With V trimmed by 5 bases and J by 4 bases, 4 bases remained unmatched. This CDR3 contains 16 residues. The DNA of the CDR3 is TGTGCCAGCAGTCGGGGACTAGCGGGGTTCACCGGGGAGCTGTTTTTT. Translating gives CASSRGLAGFTGELFF.

This clonotype has a count of ten or more. V usage is TRBV5-1 and J usage is TRBJ2-3; maybe TRBD2 (6 bases). V gave up 0 bases and J gave up 0 bases, with 11 bases separating them. This CDR3 has 16 amino acids. Germline lookup yields CDR1 SGHRS and CDR2 YFSETQ. In DNA form, the CDR3 reads TGCGCCAGCAGCTTGGGCCGGGGGAGTAGCACAGATACGCAGTATTTT. As protein: CASSLGRGSSTDTQYF.

This clonotype was counted between two and nine times. CDR3 in amino acids: CASSLGQGASYGYTF. As DNA, the CDR3 is TGTGCCAGCAGTTTAGGGCAGGGAGCCTCCTATGGCTACACCTTC. The genes are TRBV12-3 or TRBV12-4 and TRBJ1-2; tentative D call: TRBD1 (5 bases). Trimming took 1 base from V and 4 from J, leaving 13 bases between them. There are 15 residues in the CDR3.

This clonotype was observed a few times. This rearrangement joins TRBV5-4 to TRBJ2-3; D gene ambiguous. V dropped 5 bases and J dropped 2 bases, with 15 bases sitting between them. This CDR3 is built from 15 residues. Looked up from germline, CDR1 is SGHNT and CDR2 is YYREEE (reference sequence). This CDR3 is CASRPDLESTDTQYF. CDR3 DNA sequence: TGTGCCAGCAGACCCGACTTGGAATCCACAGATACGCAGTATTTT.